This T cell receptor beta chain was sequenced during a study of shared clonotypes between healthy human individuals. About the study: CD4 naive and CD4 memory each took three plates per donor, while CD8 naive took two and CD8 memory one.

V lost 2 bases, J lost 8 bases, and 9 bases lay in between. This CDR3 is built from 12 residues. Germline CDR1 MNHNS, CDR2 SASEGT. Study-level findings and limits: Several donors held about 5% of naive CD4 clonotypes in common.

Comment on this clone: Its antigen is unidentified.

Per sorted-subset replicate PCR, input was approximately 0.2 ug DNA, representing 30,000 or so T cell genomes. Per the study methods: Filtering of immunoSEQ junctional sequences could not match full-length read filtering. Assay used: immunoSEQ multiplex PCR; TCRdb lists only in-frame clones, some missing. The V and J calls and clone size come from that table; D and trimming were worked out from the DNA. The repertoire holds about 380,000 clones, with approximately 97% as singletons. The sequenced sample was memory CD8+ T cells sorted from blood. Subset given: CD45RO+ cells pooled with CCR7-negative TemRA cells. The chain uses TRBV6-1 and TRBJ1-1; no clear D gene. The clonotype comes from a man aged 30 to 45 in good health. In nucleotides, the CDR3 is TGTGCCAGCAGTGAATCTGGGAGAGAAGCTTTCTTT. It codes for CASSESGREAFF.